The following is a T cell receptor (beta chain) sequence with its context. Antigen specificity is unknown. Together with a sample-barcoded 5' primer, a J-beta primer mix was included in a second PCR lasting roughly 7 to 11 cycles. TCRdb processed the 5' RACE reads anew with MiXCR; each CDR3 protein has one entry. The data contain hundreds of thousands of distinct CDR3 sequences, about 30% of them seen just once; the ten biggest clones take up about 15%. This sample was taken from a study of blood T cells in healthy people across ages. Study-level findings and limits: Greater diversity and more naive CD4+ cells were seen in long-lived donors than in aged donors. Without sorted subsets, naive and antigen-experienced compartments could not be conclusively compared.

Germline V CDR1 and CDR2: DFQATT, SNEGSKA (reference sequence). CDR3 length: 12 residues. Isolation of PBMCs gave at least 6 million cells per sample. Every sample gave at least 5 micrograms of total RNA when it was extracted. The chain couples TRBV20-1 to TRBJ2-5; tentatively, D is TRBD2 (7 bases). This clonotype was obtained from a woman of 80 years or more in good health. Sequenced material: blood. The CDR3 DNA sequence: TGCAGGGCGGGGGACACCGGGGAGACCCAGTACTTC. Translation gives CRAGDTGETQYF.